These 23 T cell receptor beta chains share one sample of origin, sequenced in a study of spatial heterogeneity in lung cancer. Time point reported: sample taken at primary tumor resection. Whole RNA, which was extracted from tumor, nontumor lung tissue or frozen PBMC, was sequenced without any cell sorting. MiXCR, run by TCRdb on the 5' RACE reads, gives a single entry per CDR3 protein. The sample contains more than 10,000 distinct CDR3 sequences, around 5.2% of which appear only once. The specimen comprised lung tumor tissue, sampled at surgery. The receptors derive from a human donor with early-stage non-small cell lung cancer.

Note on this clonotype: Since the library was made to target alpha chains, this beta chain is a stray read and its abundance is not meaningful. The chain recombines TRBV6-5 with TRBJ2-5; D unclear. Trimming took off 5 bases at V and 4 bases at J, with 11 bases between the two ends. The germline V gene encodes CDR1 MNHEY and CDR2 SVGAGI. The CDR3 covers 13 residues. The CDR3 DNA sequence: TGTGCCAGCAGTACCCGCCCCGGAGAGACCCAGTACTTC. It yields the protein CASSTRPGETQYF.

Ten or more counts support this clonotype. This beta chain turned up in a library designed for alpha chains; as an off-target read, its abundance says little. The gene calls are TRBV10-3 and TRBJ1-2; D is uncertain. This CDR3 comprises 16 residues. In germline, CDR1 is ENHRY, CDR2 SYGVKD. Deletions cut 1 base from V and 0 bases from J, with 12 bases between. The CDR3 sequence is CAISEWVGGANYGYTF. DNA for the CDR3: TGTGCCATCAGTGAGTGGGTCGGTGGGGCTAACTATGGCTACACCTTC.

This clonotype was found many times. Found in a library prepared for alpha chains, this beta chain is an off-target read, and its abundance has little meaning. DNA for the CDR3: TGTGCCAGCAGTTACTCGGACTACCAAGAGACCCAGTACTTC. It translates to CASSYSDYQETQYF. This rearrangement joins TRBV6-6 to TRBJ2-5, with D maybe TRBD2 (5 bases). Trimming cost V 0 bases and J 0 bases, with 5 bases left between them. This CDR3 spans 14 amino acids. Germline values: CDR1 MNHNY, CDR2 SVGAGI (reference sequence).

This clonotype was recorded many times. The junction differs from germline at one of its ends, possibly a read error. As an off-target read in a library built for alpha chains, this beta chain has a frequency of little significance. The J gene is TRBJ2-1, the V gene TRBV6-2 or TRBV6-3; 7 nucleotides align to TRBD2. Germline assignment: CDR1 MNHEY and CDR2 SVGEGT. CDR3 length: 10 amino acids. The DNA of the CDR3 is TGTGCCAGCGGGGGGGGTATTCAACTCTTC. This encodes CASGGGIQLF.

This clonotype was counted many times. The library was designed around alpha chains, so this beta chain is a stray read whose abundance carries little weight. The genes are TRBV10-2 and TRBJ2-7; TRBD1 is a possible D gene (6 bases). From germline, CDR1 is WSHSY and CDR2 SAAADI. V shed 6 bases and J shed 4 bases, with 13 bases lying between them. CDR3 size: 13 residues. CDR3 in DNA: TGCGCCAGCAGCCACGACAGGTCGTACGAGCAGTACGTC. Its translation: CASSHDRSYEQYV.

This clonotype was seen ten or more times. The library was built for alpha chains, so this beta chain is an off-target read and its size means little. V gene TRBV19 combines with J gene TRBJ2-1; possible D gene TRBD1, 5 bases. The germline gives CDR1 LNHDA, CDR2 SQIVND (reference sequence). The CDR3 is made up of 15 amino acids. Trimming stripped 3 bases from V and 0 bases from J, with 9 bases between. DNA for the CDR3: TGTGCCAGTAGTATGAGGACACCCTCCTACAATGAGCAGTTCTTC. Protein sequence: CASSMRTPSYNEQFF.

Comment on this clonotype: This may be a read error, as it is one base from a much larger clone. In a library made to pick up alpha chains, this beta chain is a stray read with a size that means little. The J gene is TRBJ1-1, the V gene TRBV6-6; TRBD1 is a possible D gene (5 bases). Germline V CDR1 and CDR2: MNHNY, SVGAGI (reference sequence). The CDR3 has 15 residues. CDR3 nucleotide sequence: TGTGCCAACAGTTCAATACGGGGCAAAGGCACTGAAGCTTTCTTT. Translation: CANSSIRGKGTEAFF.

Many counts were recorded for this clonotype. The library was designed around alpha chains, so this beta chain is a stray read whose abundance carries little weight. The chain joins TRBV6-2 or TRBV6-3 to TRBJ1-2; a possible D gene is TRBD1 (5 bases). V was clipped by 6 bases and J by 4 bases, with 21 bases between them. The germline V gene encodes CDR1 MNHEY and CDR2 SVGEGT. This CDR3 contains 16 residues. The CDR3 DNA reads TGTGCCAGCAGCTACAATCCCGGGCAGGGTCGCTATGGCTACACCTTC. Translating it yields CASSYNPGQGRYGYTF.

On this clonotype: This beta chain represents an off-target read in a library built for alpha chains; its size is of limited meaning. The chain combines TRBV6-5 with TRBJ1-6; no clear D gene. V shed 4 bases and J shed 7 bases, with 17 bases lying between them. The CDR3 contains 16 residues. Germline assignment: CDR1 MNHEY and CDR2 SVGAGI. The CDR3 bases are TGTGCCAGCAGTTTCAAACTCGGAACGGGAAATTCACCCCTCCACTTT. Translating it yields CASSFKLGTGNSPLHF.

Ten or more counts support this clonotype. This beta chain came through as a stray read in a library set up for alpha chains, and its size says little. The chain uses TRBV28 and TRBJ1-6, with D perhaps TRBD1 (6 bases). CDR3 length equals 16 residues. Germline lookup yields CDR1 MDHEN and CDR2 SYDVKM. Trimming took 6 bases from V and 7 from J, leaving 19 bases between them. For the CDR3, the DNA is TGTGCCAGCAGATCTGCAGGGGTTATCCCCAATTCACCCCTCCACTTT. Amino acid sequence: CASRSAGVIPNSPLHF. The complete variable domain, with remaining parts taken from reference TRBV28 and TRBJ1-6, reads DVKVTQSSRYLVKRTGEKVFLECVQDMDHENMFWYRQDPGLGLRLIYFSYDVKMKEKGDIPEGYSVSREKKERFSLILESASTNQTSMYLCASRSAGVIPNSPLHFGNGTRLTVT.

At least ten counts were recorded for this clonotype. Within a library made for alpha chains, this beta chain is off target, and its count is uninformative. The rearrangement links TRBV20-1 to TRBJ1-1; TRBD1 matches 7 bases. V shed 0 bases, J shed 1 base, and the junction held 5 bases outside the gene matches. The CDR3 is made up of 15 amino acids. The germline V gene has CDR1 DFQATT and CDR2 SNEGSKA (reference sequence). The CDR3 region has the DNA TGCAGTGCTAGAGATCTAAGGGGGCCGAACACTGAAGCTTTCTTT. Its protein is CSARDLRGPNTEAFF.

This clonotype was recorded many times. For a library built for alpha chains, this beta chain is a stray read; little rests on its size. The genes are TRBV9 and TRBJ2-3; D is unresolved. The V and J ends lost 2 bases and 0 bases respectively, with 10 bases between them. The CDR3 totals 15 residues. CDR1 SGDLS and CDR2 YYNGEE come from the germline V gene. This chain's CDR3 is CASSVTPASTDTQYF. CDR3 bases: TGTGCCAGCAGCGTGACCCCAGCGAGCACAGATACGCAGTATTTT.

Many counts were recorded for this clonotype. Within a library made for alpha chains, this beta chain is off target, and its count is uninformative. V gene TRBV20-1 combines with J gene TRBJ2-7; D gene ambiguous. Germline V CDR1 and CDR2: DFQATT, SNEGSKA (reference sequence). V was shortened by 0 bases and J by 2 bases, with 11 bases between the two germline ends. This CDR3 region has 14 residues. The DNA for the CDR3 is TGCAGTGCTAGAGATCTGGAGACAACCTACGAGCAGTACTTC. This translates into CSARDLETTYEQYF.

This clonotype was seen at least ten times. Because this beta chain is a stray read in a library intended to capture alpha chains, its abundance should not be given much weight. V gene TRBV7-2 combines with J gene TRBJ2-3, with TRBD2 identical over 15 bases. Germline V gene data show CDR1 as SGHTA and CDR2 as FQGNSA. V trimming: 5 bases; J trimming: 3 bases; junction bases outside the gene matches: 9. CDR3 length: 18 amino acids. CDR3 in amino acids: CASSPRTSGGAWTDTQYF. The CDR3 nucleotides are TGTGCCAGCAGCCCCAGGACTAGCGGGGGGGCATGGACAGATACGCAGTATTTT.

The table lists this clonotype with many counts. A library made for alpha chains picked up this beta chain off target, so its size means little. The rearrangement uses TRBV6-5 and TRBJ1-2; 7 positions agree with TRBD1. This CDR3 spans 14 amino acids. CDR1 is MNHEY, CDR2 SVGAGI, per germline. V shed 6 bases, J shed 4 bases, and the junction held 8 bases outside the gene matches. CDR3 coding DNA: TGTGCCAGCAGGACACCTGGGACAGCCTATGGCTACACCTTC. It translates to CASRTPGTAYGYTF.

Ten or more counts support this clonotype. Within a library made for alpha chains, this beta chain is off target, and its count is uninformative. V usage is TRBV6-1 and J usage is TRBJ1-6; a weak D match, TRBD1 (6 bases). Germline loops: CDR1 MNHNS, CDR2 SASEGT. The ends were cut back, 3 bases at V and 7 bases at J, with 10 bases in the middle. The CDR3 totals 14 residues. The CDR3 DNA is TGTGCCAGCAGTGATGGACAGATGAATTCACCCCTCCACTTT. Residues: CASSDGQMNSPLHF.

The sample holds many counts of this clonotype. This beta chain slipped into a library made for alpha chains as a stray read, so its size is not meaningful. The chain employs TRBV6-4 and TRBJ1-1; 7 bases are shared with TRBD1. The trim removed 5 bases at V and 7 bases at J, leaving 10 bases unmatched. The germline gives CDR1 MRHNA, CDR2 SNTAGT. The CDR3 extends over 14 amino acids. This CDR3 reads CASSRDRGNREAFF. The CDR3 nucleotides read TGTGCCAGCAGTCGGGACAGAGGGAACCGTGAAGCTTTCTTT.

In its sample, this clonotype was seen many times. This beta chain was picked up by a library intended for alpha chains and is off target, so its count carries little meaning. V usage is TRBV7-9 and J usage is TRBJ1-4; no clear D. Germline assignment: CDR1 SEHNR and CDR2 FQNEAQ (reference sequence). CDR3 length: 13 amino acids. V was shortened by 0 bases and J by 8 bases, with 7 bases between the two germline ends. In DNA form, the CDR3 reads TGTGCCAGCAGCTTAGCAGGTGGCGAAAAACTGTTTTTT. Encoded protein: CASSLAGGEKLFF.

This clonotype was seen repeatedly, ten times or more. Since the library was made to target alpha chains, this beta chain is a stray read and its abundance is not meaningful. J is TRBJ1-2 and V is TRBV5-4; D is uncertain. CDR1 and CDR2 from the germline V gene are SGHNT and YYREEE (reference sequence). V lost 2 bases and J lost 1, with 9 bases in between. The CDR3 loop spans 14 amino acids. CDR3 DNA: TGTGCCAGCAGCTTAGACCTTAATAACTATGGCTACACCTTC. As protein: CASSLDLNNYGYTF. The whole variable domain, remainder taken from reference TRBV5-4 and TRBJ1-2, is ETGVTQSPTHLIKTRGQQVTLRCSSQSGHNTVSWYQQALGQGPQFIFQYYREEENGRGNFPPRFSGLQFPNYSSELNVNALELDDSALYLCASSLDLNNYGYTFGSGTRLTVV.

This clonotype was observed many times. This beta chain is an unintended read in a library built for alpha chains; its size means little. The rearrangement joins TRBV6-2 or TRBV6-3 to TRBJ2-3; 13 bases are a match to TRBD2. The CDR3 loop spans 18 amino acids. V lost 5 bases to trimming and J lost 8 bases; unmatched junction nucleotides: 16. Germline lookup yields CDR1 MNHEY and CDR2 SVGEGT. The CDR3 spells CASSTTTSGGLNGGTQYF. CDR3 nucleotide sequence: TGTGCCAGCAGTACCACGACTAGCGGGGGGCTGAACGGTGGTACGCAGTATTTT.

Ten or more counts support this clonotype. This beta chain is a stray sequence in a library constructed for alpha chains; its clone size is not meaningful. The chain couples TRBV12-3 or TRBV12-4 to TRBJ2-6, with D hard to call. Trimming took off 0 bases at V and 0 bases at J, with 9 bases between the two ends. The CDR3 contains 17 residues. The CDR3 here is CASSLAFFGSGANVLTF. CDR3 in DNA: TGTGCCAGCAGTTTAGCGTTTTTCGGCTCTGGGGCCAACGTCCTGACTTTC.

Ten or more counts support this clonotype. The library was designed around alpha chains, so this beta chain is a stray read whose abundance carries little weight. The chain combines TRBV12-3 or TRBV12-4 with TRBJ1-2; D is unclear. V lost 6 bases and J 4 bases, leaving 15 bases between the germline ends. The CDR3 spans 14 residues. CDR3 region: CASRPPGMGYGYTF. The DNA of the CDR3 is TGTGCCAGCAGACCCCCGGGGATGGGCTATGGCTACACCTTC.

As for this clonotype: This beta chain came through as a stray read in a library set up for alpha chains, and its size says little. This chain uses TRBV14 with TRBJ2-5, with 9 bases lining up with TRBD2. In germline, CDR1 is SGHDN, CDR2 FVKESK. The CDR3 has 18 residues. The V segment lost 2 bases and the J segment 2 bases; nucleotides outside the gene matches: 12. Written as DNA, the CDR3 is TGTGCCAGCAGCCAACCTTCGGGACTAGCCGAACTTCAAGAGACCCAGTACTTC. It specifies CASSQPSGLAELQETQYF.